The T cell receptor beta chain described here comes from a study of Ad26.COV2.S vaccination and SARS-CoV-2 variants. Specified treatment: some 20 received Ad26.COV2.S at low or high dose, single or two shots; several received placebo; per-sample allocation not given. Sampling occurred on day 63 after the first vaccine or placebo injection. Boston supplied an adult donor aged 18-55 years. The shot given was an Ad26 vector that makes Wuhan-strain SARS-CoV-2 spike. Here immunoSEQ multiplex PCR was the method, and the copy in TCRdb shows in-frame clones only, minus some. The sample has roughly 390,000 clones, less than 90% seen once; the top ten hold 3.5%. Study findings and constraints: Vaccinees showed greater spike-specific TCR breadth than placebo recipients. Reported post-vaccination CD8+ and CD4+ T cell responses to spike showed substantial breadth.

About this clone itself: What it binds is unknown. Other DNA variants within this sample encode the same CDR3.

Germline values: CDR1 SGHRS, CDR2 YFSETQ. The CDR3 extends over 14 amino acids. Trimming cost V 0 bases and J 2 bases, with 9 bases left between them. The genes are TRBV5-1 and TRBJ2-7; D is perhaps TRBD1 or TRBD2 (5 bases each). The sequence was obtained from a person aged 18-60 years who received the Ad26.COV2.S COVID-19 vaccine or a placebo. Specimen: peripheral blood, collected in a trial of Ad26.COV2.S vaccine versus placebo. The CDR3 protein is CASSLAQGPYEQYF. CDR3 DNA sequence: TGCGCCAGCAGCTTGGCCCAGGGACCCTACGAGCAGTACTTC.